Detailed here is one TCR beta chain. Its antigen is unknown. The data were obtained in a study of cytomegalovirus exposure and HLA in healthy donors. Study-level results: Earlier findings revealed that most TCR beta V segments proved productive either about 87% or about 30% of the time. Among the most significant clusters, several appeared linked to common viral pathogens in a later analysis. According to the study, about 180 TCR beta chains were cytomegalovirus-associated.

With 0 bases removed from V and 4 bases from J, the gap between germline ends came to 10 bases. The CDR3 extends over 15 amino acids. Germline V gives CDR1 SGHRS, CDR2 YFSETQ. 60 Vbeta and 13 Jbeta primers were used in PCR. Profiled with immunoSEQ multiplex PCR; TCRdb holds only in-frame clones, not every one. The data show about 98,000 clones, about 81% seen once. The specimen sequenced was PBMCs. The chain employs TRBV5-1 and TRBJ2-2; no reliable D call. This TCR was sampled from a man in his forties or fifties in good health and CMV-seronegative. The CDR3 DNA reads TGCGCCAGCAGCTTGGTAGCCCCGGGCACCGGGGAGCTGTTTTTT. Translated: CASSLVAPGTGELFF.